Listed here is a single T cell receptor (beta chain). Its specificity is unknown. The sample belongs to a study of PD-1 blockade in classical Hodgkin lymphoma. Study-level points and caveats: It was CD4+ TCR diversity, not CD8+, that rose significantly by C4D1.

Data came from immunoSEQ multiplex PCR; TCRdb stores just in-frame clones and leaves some out. The sample contains about 93,000 clones, over 75% of which appear only once. Time point indicated: cycle 4 day 1 (C4D1), after 6 weeks of nivolumab. Every patient experienced relapse after autologous stem cell transplantation, and brentuximab vedotin exposure varied. Germline CDR1 reads LNHDA; CDR2 reads SQIVND (reference sequence). The CDR3 runs to 16 residues. Trimming took off 1 base at V and 2 bases at J, with 11 bases between the two ends. This receptor was identified in a human donor with classical Hodgkin lymphoma. The chain has TRBV19 and TRBJ1-4, with D unresolved. The source material was peripheral blood mononuclear cells (PBMCs), sampled before the fourth cycle of nivolumab. The CDR3 DNA sequence: TGTGCCAGTAGTATAGGGCAGGCACCGACTAATGAAAAACTGTTTTTT. Translated: CASSIGQAPTNEKLFF.